This TCR beta chain was obtained from a study of blood T cells in healthy people across ages. The authors ran a second PCR of about 6 to 11 cycles using a sample-barcoded 5' primer and a J-beta primer mix. Carrying 12 random nucleotides, a template-switch adaptor labeled each individual cDNA molecule. A single record per CDR3 protein comes from TCRdb applying MiXCR to the 5' RACE reads. Of around 800,000 distinct CDR3 sequences listed, around 45% are singletons. Study-level findings and limits: Naive T cell percentage and TCR beta diversity correlated strongly.

This CDR3 has 15 amino acids. In germline, CDR1 is SGHRS, CDR2 YFSETQ. A word on this clonotype: The antigen is unknown. Germline is not matched at one junction end, which may reflect a read error.

This chain links TRBV5-1 with TRBJ2-1, with 10 bases identical to TRBD1. The origin of this receptor is a man at least 80 years old in good health. The sample was blood. CDR3 amino acids: CASSSGTGAYKEQFF. DNA of the CDR3: TGCGCCAGCAGCAGCGGGACAGGGGCCTACAAGGAGCAGTTCTTC.